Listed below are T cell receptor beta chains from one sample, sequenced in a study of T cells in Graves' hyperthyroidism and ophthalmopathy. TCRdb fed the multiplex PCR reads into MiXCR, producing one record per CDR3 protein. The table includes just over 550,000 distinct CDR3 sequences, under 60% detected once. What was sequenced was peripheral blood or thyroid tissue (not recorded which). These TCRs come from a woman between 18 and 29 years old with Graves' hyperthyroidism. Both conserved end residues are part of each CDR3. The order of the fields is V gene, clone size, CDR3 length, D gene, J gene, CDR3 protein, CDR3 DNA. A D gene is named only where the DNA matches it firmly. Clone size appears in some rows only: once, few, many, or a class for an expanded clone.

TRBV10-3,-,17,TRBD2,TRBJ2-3,CAISEPEREEGTDTQYF,TGTGCCATCAGTGAGCCGGAGCGGGAGGAGGGTACAGATACGCAGTATTTT
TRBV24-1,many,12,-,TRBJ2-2,CATSVPLGELFF,TGTGCCACCAGTGTCCCGCTCGGGGAGCTGTTTTTT
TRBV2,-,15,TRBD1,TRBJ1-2,CASRFRFRQGSGYTF,TGTGCCAGCAGGTTCAGATTTAGACAGGGGAGCGGCTACACCTTC
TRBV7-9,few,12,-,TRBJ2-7,CASSQVGWEQYF,TGTGCCAGCAGCCAAGTCGGATGGGAGCAGTACTTC
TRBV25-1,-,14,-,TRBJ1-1,CASSEWRVRTEAFF,TGTGCCAGCAGTGAATGGCGGGTTAGGACTGAAGCTTTCTTT
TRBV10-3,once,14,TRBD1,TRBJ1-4,CASYPTGPGEKLFF,TGTGCCAGCTATCCGACAGGGCCGGGGGAAAAACTGTTTTTT
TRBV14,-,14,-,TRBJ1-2,CASSRSGLFYGYTF,TGTGCCAGCAGCCGATCGGGACTCTTCTATGGCTACACCTTC
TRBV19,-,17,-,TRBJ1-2,CASSPWTDPMRSYGYTF,TGTGCCAGTAGTCCCTGGACAGACCCCATGCGATCCTATGGCTACACCTTC
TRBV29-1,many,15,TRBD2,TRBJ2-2,CSVVSSGSGTGELFF,TGCAGTGTAGTTTCTAGCGGGAGCGGTACCGGGGAGCTGTTTTTT
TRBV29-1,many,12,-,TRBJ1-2,CSVGESVFGYTF,TGCAGCGTCGGGGAGTCCGTATTTGGCTACACCTTC
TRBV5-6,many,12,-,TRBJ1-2,CASSLDGRGYTF,TGTGCCAGCAGCTTGGATGGAAGAGGCTACACCTTC
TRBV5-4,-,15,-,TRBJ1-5,CASSLWGRGSQPQHF,TGTGCCAGCAGCTTGTGGGGTAGGGGCAGCCAGCCCCAGCATTTT
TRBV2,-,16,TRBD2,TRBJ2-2,CASTYRASGRVGELFF,TGTGCCAGCACCTACCGCGCGAGCGGGAGGGTCGGGGAGCTGTTTTTT
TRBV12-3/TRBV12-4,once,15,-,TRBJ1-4,CASTDKILTNEKLFF,TGTGCCAGCACCGATAAGATCCTAACTAATGAAAAACTGTTTTTT
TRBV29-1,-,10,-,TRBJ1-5,CSVGDSSEHF,TGCAGCGTTGGTGACAGTTCCGAGCATTTT
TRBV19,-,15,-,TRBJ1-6,CASSIGGHANSPLHF,TGTGCCAGTAGTATCGGAGGACACGCTAATTCACCCCTCCACTTT
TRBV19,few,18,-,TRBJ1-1,CASSIGQGYVTKNTEAFF,TGTGCCAGCAGTATAGGTCAGGGATACGTTACTAAGAACACTGAAGCTTTCTTT
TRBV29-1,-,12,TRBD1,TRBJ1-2,CSARTGNYGYTF,TGCAGTGCTAGGACAGGGAACTATGGCTACACCTTC
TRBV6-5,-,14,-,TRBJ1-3,CASSYAQGGNTIYF,TGTGCCAGCAGTTACGCTCAGGGTGGAAACACCATATATTTT
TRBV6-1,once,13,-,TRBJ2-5,CASKSRGGETQYF,TGTGCCAGCAAATCCAGGGGAGGAGAGACCCAGTACTTC
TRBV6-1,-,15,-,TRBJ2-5,CASSSGATGGVTQYF,TGTGCCAGCAGTTCCGGGGCGACCGGAGGCGTGACCCAGTACTTC
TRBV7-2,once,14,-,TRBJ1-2,CASSPSRENYGYTF,TGTGCCAGCAGCCCCTCCCGGGAAAACTATGGCTACACCTTC
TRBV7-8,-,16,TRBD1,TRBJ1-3,CASSQRTGASGNTIYF,TGTGCCAGCAGCCAACGGACAGGCGCCTCTGGAAACACCATATATTTT
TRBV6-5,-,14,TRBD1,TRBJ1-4,CASSLTGQPEKLFF,TGTGCCAGCAGTTTAACGGGACAGCCTGAAAAACTGTTTTTT
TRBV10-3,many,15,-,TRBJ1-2,CAIMNPVASNYGYTF,TGTGCCATCATGAACCCGGTCGCCTCTAACTATGGCTACACCTTC
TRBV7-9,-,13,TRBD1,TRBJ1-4,CAARDRVNEKLFF,TGTGCCGCCCGGGACAGGGTAAACGAAAAACTGTTTTTT
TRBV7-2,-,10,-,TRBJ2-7,CASTRDEQYF,TGTGCCAGCACCCGGGACGAGCAGTACTTC
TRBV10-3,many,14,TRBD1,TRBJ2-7,CAISDPDRGHEQYF,TGTGCCATCAGTGACCCCGACAGGGGCCACGAGCAGTACTTC
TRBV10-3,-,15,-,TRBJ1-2,CAISESGDGGYGYTF,TGTGCCATCAGTGAGTCCGGAGACGGGGGCTATGGCTACACCTTC
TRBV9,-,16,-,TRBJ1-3,CASSVGEGTPGNTIYF,TGTGCCAGCAGCGTAGGGGAGGGGACGCCTGGAAACACCATATATTTT
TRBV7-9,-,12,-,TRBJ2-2,CASSPITGELFF,TGTGCCAGCAGTCCTATCACCGGGGAGCTGTTTTTT
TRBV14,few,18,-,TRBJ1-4,CASSQGTRSGDLGEKLFF,TGTGCCAGCAGCCAAGGTACCCGGTCAGGGGACCTGGGAGAAAAACTGTTTTTT
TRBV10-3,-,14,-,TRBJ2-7,CASSYSSDGYEQYF,TGTGCCAGCAGTTACTCGTCCGACGGCTACGAGCAGTACTTC
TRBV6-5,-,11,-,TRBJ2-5,CAISYSETQYF,TGTGCCATCAGTTACTCAGAGACCCAGTACTTC
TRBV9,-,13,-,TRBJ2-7,CASSVYAGYEQYF,TGTGCCAGCAGCGTATATGCAGGGTACGAGCAGTACTTC
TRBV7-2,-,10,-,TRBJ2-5,CASHTETQYF,TGTGCCTCGCATACGGAGACCCAGTACTTC
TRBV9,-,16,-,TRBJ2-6,CASSVSAGPGANVLTF,TGTGCCAGCAGCGTAAGTGCAGGGCCTGGGGCCAACGTCCTGACTTTC
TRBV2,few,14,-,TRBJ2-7,CASSWGKGRTEQYF,TGTGCCAGCAGCTGGGGGAAGGGGCGGACGGAGCAGTACTTC
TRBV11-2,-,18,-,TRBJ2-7,CASSQEGGSGSGDYEQYF,TGCGCCAGCAGCCAAGAGGGCGGGTCGGGGAGCGGAGATTACGAGCAGTACTTC
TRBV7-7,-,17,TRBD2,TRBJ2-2,CASSLLSSGTTTGELFF,TGTGCCAGCAGCTTGCTATCCAGCGGGACGACCACCGGGGAGCTGTTTTTT
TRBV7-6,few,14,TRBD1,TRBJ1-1,CASGLQGASTEAFF,TGTGCCAGCGGACTACAGGGGGCGAGCACTGAAGCTTTCTTT
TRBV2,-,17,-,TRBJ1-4,CASSRRGTWPTNEKLFF,TGTGCCAGCAGTAGAAGAGGCACGTGGCCAACTAATGAAAAACTGTTTTTT
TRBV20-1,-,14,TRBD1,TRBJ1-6,CSARETGGNSPLHF,TGCAGTGCTAGAGAGACAGGGGGGAATTCACCCCTCCACTTT
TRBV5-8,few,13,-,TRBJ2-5,CASSLASYETQYF,TGTGCCAGCAGCTTGGCGTCGTACGAGACCCAGTACTTC
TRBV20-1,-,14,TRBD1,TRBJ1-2,CSARPDRGGYGYTF,TGCAGTGCTAGACCGGACAGGGGGGGCTATGGCTACACCTTC